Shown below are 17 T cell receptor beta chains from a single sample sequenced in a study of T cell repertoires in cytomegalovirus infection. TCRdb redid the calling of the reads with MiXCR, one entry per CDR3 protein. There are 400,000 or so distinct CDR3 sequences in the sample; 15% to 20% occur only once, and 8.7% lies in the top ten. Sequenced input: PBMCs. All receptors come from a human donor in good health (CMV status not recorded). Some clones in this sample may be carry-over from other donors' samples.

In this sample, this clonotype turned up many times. The CDR3 bases are TGCGCCAGCAGCCAAGGGGGAGAAGCTTTCTTT. Its protein is CASSQGGEAFF. The V call is TRBV4-1, the J call TRBJ1-1; D ambiguous. Germline V gene data show CDR1 as MGHRA and CDR2 as YSYEKL. The CDR3 length is 11 residues. Trimming took 1 base from V and 8 from J, leaving 5 bases between them.

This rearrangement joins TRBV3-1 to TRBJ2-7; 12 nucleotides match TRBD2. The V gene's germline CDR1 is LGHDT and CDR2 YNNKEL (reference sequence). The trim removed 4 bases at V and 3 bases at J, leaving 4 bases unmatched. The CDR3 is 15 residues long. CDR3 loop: CASSRRLAGDYEQYF. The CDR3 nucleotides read TGTGCCAGCAGCCGACGACTAGCGGGGGACTACGAGCAGTACTTC.

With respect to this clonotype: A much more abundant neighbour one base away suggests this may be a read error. The CDR3 is CASSLDWGNQPQHF. The CDR3 DNA reads as TGTGCCAGCAGCTTAGATTGGGGGAATCAGCCCCAGCATTTT. This chain connects TRBV11-2 to TRBJ1-5, with a possible D match to TRBD1 (5 bases). Germline CDR1 reads SGHAT; CDR2 reads FQNNGV. Between the trimmed V and J ends, which lost 0 bases and 4 bases, there was a span of 7 bases. The CDR3 has 14 residues.

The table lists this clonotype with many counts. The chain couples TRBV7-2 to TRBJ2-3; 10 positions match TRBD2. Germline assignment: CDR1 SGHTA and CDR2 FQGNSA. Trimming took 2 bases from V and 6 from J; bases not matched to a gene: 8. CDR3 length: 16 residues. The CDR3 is CASSLLAGDPWDTQYF. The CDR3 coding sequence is TGTGCCAGCAGCTTACTAGCGGGGGACCCATGGGATACGCAGTATTTT. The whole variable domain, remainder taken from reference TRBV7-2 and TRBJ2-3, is GAGVSQSPSNKVTEKGKDVELRCDPISGHTALYWYRQSLGQGLEFLIYFQGNSAPDKSGLPSDRFSAERTGGSVSTLTIQRTQQEDSAVYLCASSLLAGDPWDTQYFGPGTRLTVL.

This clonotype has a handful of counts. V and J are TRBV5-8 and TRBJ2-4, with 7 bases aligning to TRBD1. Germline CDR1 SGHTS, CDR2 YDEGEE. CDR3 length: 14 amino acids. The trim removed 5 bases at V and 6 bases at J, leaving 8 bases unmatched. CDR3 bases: TGTGCCAGCAGTATTTTAGGGACAGTAAACATTCAGTACTTC. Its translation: CASSILGTVNIQYF.

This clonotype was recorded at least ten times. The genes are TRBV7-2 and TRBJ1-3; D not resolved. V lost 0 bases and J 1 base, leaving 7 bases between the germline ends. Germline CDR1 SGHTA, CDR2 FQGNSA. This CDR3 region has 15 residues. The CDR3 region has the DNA TGTGCCAGCAGCTTAGCTTACAGATCTGGAAACACCATATATTTT. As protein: CASSLAYRSGNTIYF.

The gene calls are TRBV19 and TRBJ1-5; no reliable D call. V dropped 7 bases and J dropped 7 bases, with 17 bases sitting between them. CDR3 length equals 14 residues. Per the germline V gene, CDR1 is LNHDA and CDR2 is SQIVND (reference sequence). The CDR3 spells CASTPTGSVQPQHF. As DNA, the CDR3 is TGTGCCAGTACCCCAACGGGCTCGGTGCAGCCCCAGCATTTT.

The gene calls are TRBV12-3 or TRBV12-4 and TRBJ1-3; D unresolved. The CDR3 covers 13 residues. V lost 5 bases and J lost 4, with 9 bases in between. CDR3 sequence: CASSPSHGNTIYF. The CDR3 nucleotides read TGTGCCAGCAGTCCTTCGCACGGAAACACCATATATTTT.

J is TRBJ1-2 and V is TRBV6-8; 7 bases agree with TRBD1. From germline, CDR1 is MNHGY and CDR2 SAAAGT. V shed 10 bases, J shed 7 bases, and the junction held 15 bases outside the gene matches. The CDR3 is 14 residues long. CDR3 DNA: TGTGCCATCCGCTTGACAGGGTTGATCAGTGGCTACACCTTC. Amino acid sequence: CAIRLTGLISGYTF.

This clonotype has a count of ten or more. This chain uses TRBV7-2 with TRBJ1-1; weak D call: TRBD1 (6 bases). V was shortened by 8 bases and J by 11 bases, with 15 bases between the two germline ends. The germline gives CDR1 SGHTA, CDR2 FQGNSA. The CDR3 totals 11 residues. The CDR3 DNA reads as TGTGCCAGCTGGACGGGGGCTCGGGCTTTCTTT. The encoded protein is CASWTGARAFF.

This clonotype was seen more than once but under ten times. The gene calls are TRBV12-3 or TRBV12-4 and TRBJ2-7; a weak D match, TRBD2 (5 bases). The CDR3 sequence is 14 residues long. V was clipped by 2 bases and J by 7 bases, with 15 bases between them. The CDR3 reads CASSLFAASNEQYF. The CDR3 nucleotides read TGTGCCAGCAGTTTATTCGCGGCTAGCAATGAGCAGTACTTC.

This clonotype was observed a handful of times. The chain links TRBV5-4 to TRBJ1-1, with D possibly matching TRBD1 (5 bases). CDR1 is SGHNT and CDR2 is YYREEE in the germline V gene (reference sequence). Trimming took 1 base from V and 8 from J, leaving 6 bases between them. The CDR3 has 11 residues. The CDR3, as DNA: TGTGCCAGCAGCTTGCAGGGCGAAGCTTTCTTT. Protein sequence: CASSLQGEAFF.

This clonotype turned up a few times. The CDR3 sequence is CASKEGTYNEQFF. CDR3 DNA sequence: TGCGCCAGCAAGGAGGGTACCTACAATGAGCAGTTCTTC. The V and J genes are TRBV10-2 and TRBJ2-1, with D possibly being TRBD2 (6 bases). The CDR3 runs 13 residues. Between the trimmed V and J ends, which lost 7 bases and 2 bases, there was a span of 9 bases. The germline V gene encodes CDR1 WSHSY and CDR2 SAAADI.

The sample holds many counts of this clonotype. The CDR3 DNA is TGTGCCAGCAGCTCCCGGGCCAGGGGCTACGAGCAGTACTTC. Translated, it gives CASSSRARGYEQYF. The rearrangement uses TRBV7-2 and TRBJ2-7; D may be TRBD1 (6 bases). Trimming took 4 bases from V and 3 from J, leaving 13 bases between them. Germline-derived CDR1 and CDR2 are SGHTA and FQGNSA. CDR3 length: 14 residues.

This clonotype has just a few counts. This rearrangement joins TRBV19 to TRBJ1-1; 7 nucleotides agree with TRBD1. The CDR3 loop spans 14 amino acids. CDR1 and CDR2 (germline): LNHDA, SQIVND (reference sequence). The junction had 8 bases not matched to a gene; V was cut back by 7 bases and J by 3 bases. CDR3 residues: CASTPTGRDTEAFF. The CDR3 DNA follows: TGTGCCAGTACCCCGACAGGGAGGGACACTGAAGCTTTCTTT.

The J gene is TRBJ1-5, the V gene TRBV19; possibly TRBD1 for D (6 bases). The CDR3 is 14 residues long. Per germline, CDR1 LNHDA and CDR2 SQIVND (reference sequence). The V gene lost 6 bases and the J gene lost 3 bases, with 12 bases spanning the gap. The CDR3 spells CASRRDMPNQPQHF. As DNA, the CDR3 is TGTGCCAGTAGGAGGGACATGCCCAATCAGCCCCAGCATTTT.

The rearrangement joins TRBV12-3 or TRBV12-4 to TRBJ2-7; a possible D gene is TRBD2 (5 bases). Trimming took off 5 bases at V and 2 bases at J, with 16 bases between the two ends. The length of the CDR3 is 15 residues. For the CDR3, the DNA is TGTGCCAGCAGTCCCACTGAGTGGAGGACCTACGAGCAGTACTTC. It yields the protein CASSPTEWRTYEQYF.